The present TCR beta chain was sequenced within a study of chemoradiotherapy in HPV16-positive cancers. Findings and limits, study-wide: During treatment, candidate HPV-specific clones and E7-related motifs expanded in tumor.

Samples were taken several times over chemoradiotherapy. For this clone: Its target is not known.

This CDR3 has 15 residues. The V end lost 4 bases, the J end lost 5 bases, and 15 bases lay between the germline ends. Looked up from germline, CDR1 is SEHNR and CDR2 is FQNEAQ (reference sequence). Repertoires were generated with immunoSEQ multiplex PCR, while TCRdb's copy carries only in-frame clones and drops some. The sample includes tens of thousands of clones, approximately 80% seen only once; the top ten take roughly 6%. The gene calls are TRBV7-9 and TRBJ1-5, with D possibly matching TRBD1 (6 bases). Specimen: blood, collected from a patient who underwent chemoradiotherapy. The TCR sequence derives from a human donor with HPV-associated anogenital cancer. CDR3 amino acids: CASSSGGRGDQPQHF. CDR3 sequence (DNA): TGTGCCAGCAGCTCCGGGGGGCGGGGAGATCAGCCCCAGCATTTT.